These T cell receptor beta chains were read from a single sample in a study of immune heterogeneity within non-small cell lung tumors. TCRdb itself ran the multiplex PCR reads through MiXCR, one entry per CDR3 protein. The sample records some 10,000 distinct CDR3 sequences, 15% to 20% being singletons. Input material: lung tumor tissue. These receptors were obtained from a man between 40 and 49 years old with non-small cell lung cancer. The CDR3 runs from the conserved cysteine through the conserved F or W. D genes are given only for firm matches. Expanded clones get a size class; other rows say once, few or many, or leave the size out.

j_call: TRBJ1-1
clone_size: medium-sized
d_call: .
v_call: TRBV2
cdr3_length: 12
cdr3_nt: TGTGCCAGCACCCTTACAAGTGCTGAAGCTTTCTTT
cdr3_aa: CASTLTSAEAFF

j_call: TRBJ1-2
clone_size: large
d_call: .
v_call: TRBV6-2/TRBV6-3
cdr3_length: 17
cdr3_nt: TGTGCCAGCTTATCGCGAGGGGTTGAGCGCCCTAACTATGGCTACACCTTC
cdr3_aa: CASLSRGVERPNYGYTF

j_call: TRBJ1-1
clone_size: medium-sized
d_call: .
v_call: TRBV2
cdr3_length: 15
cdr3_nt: TGTGCCAGCCTTAGTAAGGCAGATGTGAACACTGAAGCTTTCTTT
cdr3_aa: CASLSKADVNTEAFF

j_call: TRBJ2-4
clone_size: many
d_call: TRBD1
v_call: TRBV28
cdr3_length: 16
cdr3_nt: TGTGCCAGCAGTTCGAGCTGGGACAGCCCCAGGAACATTCAGTACTTC
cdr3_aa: CASSSSWDSPRNIQYF

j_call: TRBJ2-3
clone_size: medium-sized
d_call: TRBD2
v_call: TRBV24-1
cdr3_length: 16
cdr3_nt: TGTGCCACCAGTGATTTAGTTCCGGGAGGGATGGATACGCAGTATTTT
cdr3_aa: CATSDLVPGGMDTQYF

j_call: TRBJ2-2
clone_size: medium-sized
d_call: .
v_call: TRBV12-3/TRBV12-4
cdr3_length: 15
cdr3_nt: TGTGCCAGCAGTCGGGACGGTACGAACACCGGGGAGCTGTTTTTT
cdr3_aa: CASSRDGTNTGELFF

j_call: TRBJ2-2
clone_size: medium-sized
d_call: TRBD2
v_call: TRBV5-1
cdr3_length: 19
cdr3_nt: TGCGCCAGCAGCTTGCGACCGAAAGGACTAGCGGACAACACCGGGGAGCTGTTTTTT
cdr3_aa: CASSLRPKGLADNTGELFF

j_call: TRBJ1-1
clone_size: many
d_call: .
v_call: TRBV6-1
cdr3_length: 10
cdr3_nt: TGTGCCAGCGGCGGTACTGAAGCTTTCTTT
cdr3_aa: CASGGTEAFF

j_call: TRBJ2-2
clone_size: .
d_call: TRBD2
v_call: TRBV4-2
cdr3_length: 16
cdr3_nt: TGTGCCAGCAGCCACCAGCAGCGGGGCAGGGCCAGGGAGCTGTTTTTT
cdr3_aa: CASSHQQRGRARELFF

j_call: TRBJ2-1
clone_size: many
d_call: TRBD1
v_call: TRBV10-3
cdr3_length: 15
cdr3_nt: TGTGCCATCAGTGGGGCACAGACAGGGAGCAATGAGCAGTTCTTC
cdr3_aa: CAISGAQTGSNEQFF

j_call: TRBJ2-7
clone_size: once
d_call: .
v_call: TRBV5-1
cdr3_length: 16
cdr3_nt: TGCGCCAGCAGCTTGGCCTCAGGAGTGGCGGCCTACGAGCATTACTTC
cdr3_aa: CASSLASGVAAYEHYF

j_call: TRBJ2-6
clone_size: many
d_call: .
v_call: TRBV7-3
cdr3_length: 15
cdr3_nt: TGTGCCAGCAGCTTCAGGGGAGGAGGGGCCAACGTCCTGACTTTC
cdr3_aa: CASSFRGGGANVLTF

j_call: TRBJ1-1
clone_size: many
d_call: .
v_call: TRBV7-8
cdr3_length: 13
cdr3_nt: TGTGCCAGCAGCTTGTGGTTCAGAACTGAAGCTTTCTTT
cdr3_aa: CASSLWFRTEAFF

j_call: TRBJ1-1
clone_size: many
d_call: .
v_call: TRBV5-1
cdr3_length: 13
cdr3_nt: TGCGCCAGCAGCTTGGCGGCAGGGGTAGAGGCTTTCTTT
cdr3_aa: CASSLAAGVEAFF

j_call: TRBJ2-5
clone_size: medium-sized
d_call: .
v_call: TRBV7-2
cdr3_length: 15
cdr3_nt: TGTGCCAGCAGCTTACAAGTTAGACTCCAAGAGACCCAGTACTTC
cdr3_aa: CASSLQVRLQETQYF

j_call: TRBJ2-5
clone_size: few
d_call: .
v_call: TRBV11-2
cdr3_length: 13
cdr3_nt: TGTGCCAGCAGAGGGACCGGCCAAGAGACCCAGTACTTC
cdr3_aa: CASRGTGQETQYF

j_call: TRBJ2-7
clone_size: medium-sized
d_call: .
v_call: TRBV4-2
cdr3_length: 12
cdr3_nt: TGTGCCAGCAGCCAAGGCTCCTACGAGCAGTACTTC
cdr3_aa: CASSQGSYEQYF

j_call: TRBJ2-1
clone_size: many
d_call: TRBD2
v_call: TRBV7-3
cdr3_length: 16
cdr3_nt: TGTGCCAGCAGCTTAAACAGCGGGGGGGCCTACAATGAGCAGTTCTTC
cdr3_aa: CASSLNSGGAYNEQFF

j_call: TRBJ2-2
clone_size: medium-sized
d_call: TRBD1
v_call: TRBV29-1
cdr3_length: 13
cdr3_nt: TGCAGCGTGGCGGGACAGGGCACCGGGGAGCTGTTTTTT
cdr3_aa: CSVAGQGTGELFF

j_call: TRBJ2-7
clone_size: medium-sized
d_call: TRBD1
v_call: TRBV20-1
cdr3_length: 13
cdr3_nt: TGCAGTGCCGGGACAGCGCCTTCTTACGAGCAGTACTTC
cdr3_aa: CSAGTAPSYEQYF

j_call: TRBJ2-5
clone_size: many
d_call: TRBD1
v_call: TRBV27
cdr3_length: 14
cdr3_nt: TGTGCCAGCAGTTTAGGACAGGGGAGGGGGACCCAGTACTTC
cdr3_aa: CASSLGQGRGTQYF

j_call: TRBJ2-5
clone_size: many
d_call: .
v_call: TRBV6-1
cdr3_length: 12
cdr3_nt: TGTGCCAGCAGGTCGACAGGAGAGACCCAGTACTTC
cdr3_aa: CASRSTGETQYF

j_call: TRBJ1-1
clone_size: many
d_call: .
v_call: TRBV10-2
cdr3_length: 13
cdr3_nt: TGCGCCAGCAGTGAGCCAAGGGACACTGAAGCTTTCTTT
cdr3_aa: CASSEPRDTEAFF

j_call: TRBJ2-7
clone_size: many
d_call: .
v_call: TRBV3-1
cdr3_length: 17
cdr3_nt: TGTGCCAGCAGCCAAGGATTTAAGGCAGGGTACGACTACGAGCAGTACTTC
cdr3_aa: CASSQGFKAGYDYEQYF

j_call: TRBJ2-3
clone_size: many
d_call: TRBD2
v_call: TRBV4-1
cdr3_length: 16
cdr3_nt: TGCGCCAGCAGCCCGGGACTAGCGGGGGGCACAGATACGCAGTATTTT
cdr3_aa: CASSPGLAGGTDTQYF

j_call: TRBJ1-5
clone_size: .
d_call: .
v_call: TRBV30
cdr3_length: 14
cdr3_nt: TGTGCCTGGAGGACGCAGGGCGGCAATCAGCCCCAGCATTTT
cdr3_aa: CAWRTQGGNQPQHF

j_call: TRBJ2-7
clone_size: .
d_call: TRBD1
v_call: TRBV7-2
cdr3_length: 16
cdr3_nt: TGTGCCAGCAGCCACTACAGACAGGGGGCCGGATACGAGCAGTACTTC
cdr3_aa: CASSHYRQGAGYEQYF

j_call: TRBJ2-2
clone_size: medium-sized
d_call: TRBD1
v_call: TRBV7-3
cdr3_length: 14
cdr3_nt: TGTGCCAGCAGCTCCACAGGGGGCTCCGGGGAGCTGTTTTTT
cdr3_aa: CASSSTGGSGELFF

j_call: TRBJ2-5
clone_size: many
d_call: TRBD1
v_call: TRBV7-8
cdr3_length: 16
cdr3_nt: TGTGCCAGCAGCCTAAGCAGGGGGCGCCGAGTCGAGACCCAGTACTTC
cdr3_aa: CASSLSRGRRVETQYF

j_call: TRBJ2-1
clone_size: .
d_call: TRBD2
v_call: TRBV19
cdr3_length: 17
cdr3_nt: TGTGCCAGTACCCCCAGACTAGCGGGAGTGCAAGTTAATGAGCAGTTCTTC
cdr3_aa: CASTPRLAGVQVNEQFF

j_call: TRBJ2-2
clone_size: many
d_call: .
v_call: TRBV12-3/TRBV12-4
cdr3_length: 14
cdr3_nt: TGTGCCAGCAGCCGACAGGCGAACACCGGGGAGCTGTTTTTT
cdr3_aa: CASSRQANTGELFF

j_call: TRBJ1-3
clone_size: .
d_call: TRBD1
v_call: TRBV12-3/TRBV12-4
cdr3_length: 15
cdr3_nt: TGTGCCGGCAGAAGGAGACAGGGCTATGGAAACACCATATATTTT
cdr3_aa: CAGRRRQGYGNTIYF

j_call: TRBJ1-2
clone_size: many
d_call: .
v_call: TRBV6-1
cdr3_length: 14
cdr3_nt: TGTGCCAGCCGTACGGGCGGTGAGAACTATGGCTACACCTTC
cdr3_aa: CASRTGGENYGYTF

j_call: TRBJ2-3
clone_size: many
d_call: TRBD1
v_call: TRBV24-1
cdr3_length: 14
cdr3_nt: TGTGCCACCAGTGACCGGGACAGGGTGCGTGCGCAGTATTTT
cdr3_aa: CATSDRDRVRAQYF

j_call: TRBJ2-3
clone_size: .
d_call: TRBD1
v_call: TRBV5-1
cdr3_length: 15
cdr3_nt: TGCGCCAGCAGCCTCCAGGACAGGGGGGCAGATACGCAGTATTTT
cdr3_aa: CASSLQDRGADTQYF

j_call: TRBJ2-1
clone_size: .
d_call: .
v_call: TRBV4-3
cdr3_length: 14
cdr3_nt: TGCGCCAGCAGCCCCCCCTCTAGGACTAATGAGCAGTTCTTC
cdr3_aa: CASSPPSRTNEQFF

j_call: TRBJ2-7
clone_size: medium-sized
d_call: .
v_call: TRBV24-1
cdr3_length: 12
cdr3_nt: TGTGCCACCAGTGCCCAAGGCTACGAGCAGTACTTC
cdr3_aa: CATSAQGYEQYF

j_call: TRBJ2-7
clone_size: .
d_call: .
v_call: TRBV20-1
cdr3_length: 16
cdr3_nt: TGCAGTGCGTGGGGGCGAGCGGGACGACCAAGGTACGAGCAGTACTTC
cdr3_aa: CSAWGRAGRPRYEQYF

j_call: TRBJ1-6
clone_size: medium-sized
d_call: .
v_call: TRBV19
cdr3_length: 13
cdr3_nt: TGTGCCAGTAGTATAGGTAACATTTCACCCCTCCACTTT
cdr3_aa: CASSIGNISPLHF

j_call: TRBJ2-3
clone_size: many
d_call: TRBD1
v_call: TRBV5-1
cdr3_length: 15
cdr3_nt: TGCGCCAGCAGCCTGGGACAGCCCCAAGCAGATACGCAGTATTTT
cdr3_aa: CASSLGQPQADTQYF

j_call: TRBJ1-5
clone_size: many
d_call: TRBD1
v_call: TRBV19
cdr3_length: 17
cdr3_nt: TGTGCCAGTAGTATACGGGGCGTCGGACAGGGCAATCAGCCCCAGCATTTT
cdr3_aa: CASSIRGVGQGNQPQHF

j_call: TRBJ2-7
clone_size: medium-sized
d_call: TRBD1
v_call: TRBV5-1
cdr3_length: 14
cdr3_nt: TGCGCCAGCAGCCCGCAGGGGGCGGTCTACGAGCAGTACTTC
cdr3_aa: CASSPQGAVYEQYF